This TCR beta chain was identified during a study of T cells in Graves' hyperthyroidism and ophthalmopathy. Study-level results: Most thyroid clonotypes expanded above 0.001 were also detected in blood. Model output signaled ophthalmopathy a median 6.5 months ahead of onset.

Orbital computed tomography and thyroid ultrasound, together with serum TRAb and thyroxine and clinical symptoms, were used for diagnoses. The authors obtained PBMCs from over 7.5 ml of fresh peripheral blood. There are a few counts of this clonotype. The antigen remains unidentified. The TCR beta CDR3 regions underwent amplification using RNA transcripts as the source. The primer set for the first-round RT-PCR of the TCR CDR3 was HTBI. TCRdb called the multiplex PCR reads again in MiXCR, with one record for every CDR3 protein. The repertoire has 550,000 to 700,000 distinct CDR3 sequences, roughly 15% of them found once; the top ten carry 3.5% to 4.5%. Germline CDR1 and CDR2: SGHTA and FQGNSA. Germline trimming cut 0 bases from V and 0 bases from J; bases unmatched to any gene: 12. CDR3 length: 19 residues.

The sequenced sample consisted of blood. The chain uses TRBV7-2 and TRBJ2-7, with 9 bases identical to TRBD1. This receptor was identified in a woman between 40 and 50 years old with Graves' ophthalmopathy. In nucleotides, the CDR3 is TGTGCCAGCAGCTTAGCCGGGACAGGGAGCAAGAGGAGCTCCTACGAGCAGTACTTC. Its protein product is CASSLAGTGSKRSSYEQYF.